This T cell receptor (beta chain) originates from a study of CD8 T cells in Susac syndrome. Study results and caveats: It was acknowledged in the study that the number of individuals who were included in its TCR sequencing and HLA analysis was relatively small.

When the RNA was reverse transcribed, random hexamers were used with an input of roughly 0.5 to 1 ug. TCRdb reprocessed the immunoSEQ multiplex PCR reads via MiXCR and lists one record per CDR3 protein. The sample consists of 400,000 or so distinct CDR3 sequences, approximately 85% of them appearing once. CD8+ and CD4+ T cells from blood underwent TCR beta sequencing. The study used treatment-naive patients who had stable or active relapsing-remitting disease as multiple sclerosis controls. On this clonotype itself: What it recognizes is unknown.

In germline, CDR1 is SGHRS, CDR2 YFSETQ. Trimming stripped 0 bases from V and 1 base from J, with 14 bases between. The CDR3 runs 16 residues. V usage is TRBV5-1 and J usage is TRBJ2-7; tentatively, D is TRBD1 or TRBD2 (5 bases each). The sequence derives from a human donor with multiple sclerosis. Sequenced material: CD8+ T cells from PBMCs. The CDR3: CASSLGGTQTSYEQYF. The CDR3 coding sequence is TGCGCCAGCAGCTTGGGTGGGACCCAAACGTCCTACGAGCAGTACTTC. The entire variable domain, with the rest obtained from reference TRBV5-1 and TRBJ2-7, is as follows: KAGVTQTPRYLIKTRGQQVTLSCSPISGHRSVSWYQQTPGQGLQFLFEYFSETQRNKGNFPGRFSGRQFSNSRSEMNVSTLELGDSALYLCASSLGGTQTSYEQYFGPGTRLTVT.